The text below deals with one TCR beta chain. The sample originates from a study of identical twins. TCRdb ran MiXCR on the 5' RACE reads and lists one entry per CDR3 protein. The sample lists approximately 1.8 million distinct CDR3 sequences, under 35% seen once, with 0.25% to 0.3% in the top ten. This CDR3 has 19 residues. CDR1 is MNHEY, CDR2 SMNVEV, per germline (reference sequence). V was clipped by 4 bases and J by 4 bases; unmatched bases: 19. The chain employs TRBV27 and TRBJ1-2; 9 bases fit TRBD1. The TCR originated in a newborn girl in good health. The sequenced sample was cord blood. CDR3 bases: TGTGCCAGCAGTTCGGTCCCGGGACAGGGCGCAGAAGGTAGCTATGGCTACACCTTC. It translates to CASSSVPGQGAEGSYGYTF.